The rows below give T cell receptor beta chains drawn from one sample of a study of CD8 T cells in ankylosing spondylitis. Each CDR3 protein is one row after TCRdb ran MiXCR on the 5' RACE reads. This sample has over 110,000 distinct CDR3 sequences, with 7% to 10% found just once. The sequenced sample was synovial fluid, either unsorted or a sorted T cell fraction (not recorded which). Every receptor here comes from a male donor with ankylosing spondylitis. Both conserved end residues are part of each CDR3. The D gene is left open where the match is weak. Some rows mark clone size as missing; the rest say once, few, many or name a class of expanded clone.

TRBJ2-3,many,NA,TRBV24-1,CATSDRSAPSTDTQYF,TGTGCCACCAGTGACCGTAGCGCCCCTAGCACAGATACGCAGTATTTT
TRBJ2-2,NA,TRBD2,TRBV9,CASSVDRGGLGGELFF,TGTGCCAGCAGCGTAGACCGGGGGGGCCTTGGCGGGGAGCTGTTTTTT
TRBJ1-1,many,NA,TRBV6-5,CASSLIGLDTEAFF,TGTGCCAGCAGTTTAATCGGGTTGGACACTGAAGCTTTCTTT
TRBJ2-1,many,NA,TRBV27,CASSLSPPRSYNEQFF,TGTGCCAGCAGTTTATCTCCCCCCCGATCCTACAATGAGCAGTTCTTC
TRBJ1-6,few,NA,TRBV5-1,CASSLADDDSPLHF,TGCGCCAGCAGCTTGGCCGACGACGATTCACCCCTCCACTTT
TRBJ2-7,many,TRBD2,TRBV7-9,CASSPDLAVYEQYF,TGTGCCAGCAGCCCCGACCTAGCGGTCTACGAGCAGTACTTC
TRBJ2-1,many,TRBD2,TRBV20-1,CSAREVAGGLPYNEQFF,TGCAGTGCTAGAGAGGTTGCGGGGGGCCTCCCCTACAATGAGCAGTTCTTC
TRBJ2-1,NA,NA,TRBV28,CASGSSYNEQFF,TGTGCCAGTGGCAGTTCCTACAATGAGCAGTTCTTC
TRBJ1-2,NA,TRBD1,TRBV7-8,CASSLAPTGIYGYTF,TGTGCCAGCAGCTTAGCCCCGACAGGGATCTATGGCTACACCTTC
TRBJ1-4,many,NA,TRBV3-1,CASSQSGVGAAEKLFF,TGTGCCAGCAGCCAGAGTGGGGTGGGGGCCGCCGAAAAACTGTTTTTT
TRBJ1-2,NA,TRBD1,TRBV7-2,CASSSDRRNGYTF,TGTGCCAGCAGCTCGGACAGGCGTAATGGCTACACCTTC
TRBJ1-5,many,NA,TRBV6-1,CASGDPARQINQPQHF,TGTGCCAGCGGAGACCCAGCGAGACAGATCAATCAGCCCCAGCATTTT
TRBJ1-2,many,NA,TRBV3-1,CASSQDYRLGGYTF,TGTGCCAGCAGCCAAGACTACAGGTTGGGAGGCTACACCTTC
TRBJ1-1,many,NA,TRBV9,CASSVVGSMNTEAFF,TGTGCCAGCAGCGTAGTCGGCAGCATGAACACTGAAGCTTTCTTT
TRBJ2-2,many,NA,TRBV5-1,CASSLNDLRTGELFF,TGCGCCAGCAGCTTGAACGACCTTAGGACCGGGGAGCTGTTTTTT
TRBJ2-1,NA,NA,TRBV9,CASSVSSAEQFF,TGTGCCAGCAGCGTATCTAGCGCTGAGCAGTTCTTC
TRBJ1-4,many,NA,TRBV7-2,CASSLQGSHNEKLFF,TGTGCCAGCAGCTTACAGGGGTCCCATAATGAAAAACTGTTTTTT
TRBJ1-2,many,NA,TRBV12-3/TRBV12-4,CASSLGFYGYTF,TGTGCCAGCAGTTTAGGATTCTATGGCTACACCTTC
TRBJ2-1,NA,NA,TRBV10-1,CASSANVKQFF,TGCGCCAGCAGTGCGAACGTTAAGCAGTTCTTC
TRBJ1-4,many,NA,TRBV4-3,CASSQEAYRVGEKLFF,TGCGCCAGCAGCCAAGAAGCCTACAGGGTGGGGGAAAAACTGTTTTTT
TRBJ2-5,NA,TRBD2,TRBV9,CASSVSPGGGQETQYF,TGTGCCAGCAGCGTGTCCCCGGGCGGGGGTCAAGAGACCCAGTACTTC
TRBJ1-1,many,TRBD1,TRBV12-3/TRBV12-4,CASSLEQGAKAFF,TGTGCCAGCAGTTTAGAACAGGGGGCGAAAGCTTTCTTT
TRBJ2-3,NA,TRBD1,TRBV11-3,CASSSGQFDRTDTQYF,TGTGCCAGCAGCTCGGGACAGTTCGACCGCACAGATACGCAGTATTTT
TRBJ1-1,many,NA,TRBV5-1,CASSLVYGAEAFF,TGCGCCAGCAGCTTGGTATATGGGGCAGAAGCTTTCTTT